Each of the 25 T cell receptor beta chains below was sequenced from the same sample in a study of T-cell reconstitution after alpha-beta-depleted transplantation in children. Unique molecular identifiers were used to barcode this TCRbeta library. MiXCR, run by TCRdb on the PCR reads, gives a single entry per CDR3 protein. The sample includes about 400,000 distinct CDR3 sequences, roughly 15% of them seen just once. This material consisted of PBMCs, taken from the stem cell graft. All receptors derive from a human donor who donated a stem cell graft to a child with Fanconi anemia.

This clonotype was observed a few times. The gene calls are TRBV28 and TRBJ1-2; D gene ambiguous. This CDR3 contains 12 residues. V lost 5 bases to trimming and J lost 4 bases, with 8 bases between them. Looked up from germline, CDR1 is MDHEN and CDR2 is SYDVKM. Written as DNA, the CDR3 is TGTGCCAGCAGTCTGAACCTCTATGGCTACACCTTC. The encoded protein is CASSLNLYGYTF.

The CDR3 loop is CASSVTAGGPGEQFF. The CDR3 coding sequence is TGTGCCAGCAGTGTGACGGCGGGGGGGCCCGGTGAGCAGTTCTTC. The V call is TRBV28, the J call TRBJ2-1; 9 bases fit TRBD2. With 5 bases clipped from V and 9 bases from J, the junction kept 11 bases outside the gene matches. The CDR3 has 15 amino acids. Germline CDR1 reads MDHEN; CDR2 reads SYDVKM.

This clonotype appeared a few times. The chain links TRBV3-1 to TRBJ2-7, with 9 nucleotides matching TRBD1. This CDR3 is 15 amino acids long. The V and J ends lost 4 bases and 1 base, in that order; junction bases with no gene match: 5. From germline, CDR1 is LGHDT and CDR2 YNNKEL (reference sequence). CDR3 DNA: TGTGCCAGCAGCCGAGGACAGGGGAATTCCTACGAGCAGTACGTC. Translating it yields CASSRGQGNSYEQYV.

This clonotype was seen at least ten times. The rearrangement uses TRBV6-5 and TRBJ1-1, with D perhaps TRBD1 (6 bases). The CDR3 has 15 amino acids. Trimming took off 0 bases at V and 4 bases at J, with 12 bases between the two ends. In germline, CDR1 is MNHEY, CDR2 SVGAGI. CDR3 residues: CASSYSWGGGTEAFF. The CDR3 DNA is TGTGCCAGCAGTTACTCGTGGGGGGGCGGCACTGAAGCTTTCTTT.

Concerning this clonotype itself: One end of the junction fails to match germline, which may point to a read error. V gene TRBV11-2 combines with J gene TRBJ1-2; 7 nucleotides agree with TRBD1. Looked up from germline, CDR1 is SGHAT and CDR2 is FQNNGV. The CDR3 is made up of 13 amino acids. The CDR3 loop reads CASSLKLGLGQDF. The CDR3 coding sequence is TGTGCCAGCAGCTTAAAGCTTGGGCTCGGACAGGACTTC.

The V and J genes are TRBV7-9 and TRBJ2-2, with TRBD1 matching over 9 bases. After removal of 7 bases from V and 0 bases from J, the junction contained 6 bases not matched to a gene. Germline assignment: CDR1 SEHNR and CDR2 FQNEAQ (reference sequence). CDR3 length: 16 amino acids. The CDR3 nucleotides read TGTGCCAGCATCTACAGGGGGCCCACGAACACCGGGGAGCTGTTTTTT. Translation: CASIYRGPTNTGELFF.

This clonotype was counted a few times. The J gene is TRBJ2-6, the V gene TRBV5-1, with D perhaps matching TRBD1 (6 bases). This CDR3 contains 20 residues. CDR1 is SGHRS, CDR2 YFSETQ, per germline. V lost 5 bases and J 2 bases, leaving 26 bases between the germline ends. CDR3 region: CASRSRGAGPRTAGANVLTF. As DNA, the CDR3 is TGCGCCAGCAGGTCGAGGGGAGCAGGTCCACGGACAGCTGGGGCCAACGTCCTGACTTTC.

V and J are TRBV25-1 and TRBJ2-7, with a tentative D call TRBD1 (5 bases). CDR1 and CDR2 from the germline V gene are MGHDK and SYGVNS. CDR3 size: 14 residues. V lost 8 bases and J 4 bases, leaving 18 bases between the germline ends. CDR3 protein: CASLKGSISYEQYV. As DNA, the CDR3 is TGTGCCAGCCTGAAGGGGTCGATTTCATACGAGCAGTACGTC.

About this clonotype itself: As the CDR3 is not closed by the conserved phenylalanine or tryptophan, this likely results from a read error. This sequence joins TRBV3-1 and TRBJ1-1; TRBD1 might be the D (5 bases). CDR1 is LGHDT, CDR2 YNNKEL, per germline (reference sequence). CDR3 size: 14 residues. The ends were cut back, 1 base at V and 4 bases at J, with 10 bases in the middle. CDR3 nucleotide sequence: TGTGCCAGCAGCCAAGGCGCGGGGGTCACTGAAGCTTTCATT. Translating it yields CASSQGAGVTEAFI.

This clonotype showed up just a few times. The chain recombines TRBV27 with TRBJ1-2; D unresolved. The CDR3 loop spans 11 amino acids. Germline values: CDR1 MNHEY, CDR2 SMNVEV (reference sequence). V was clipped by 8 bases and J by 4 bases, with 8 bases between them. The CDR3 sequence: CASGEGYGYTF. CDR3 DNA: TGTGCCAGCGGGGAGGGCTATGGCTACACCTTC.

This clonotype has at least ten counts. The gene calls are TRBV18 and TRBJ2-2, with 9 bases that match TRBD1. CDR3 length: 13 residues. Germline V gene data show CDR1 as KGHSH and CDR2 as LQKENI. The V segment lost 8 bases and the J segment 5 bases; nucleotides outside the gene matches: 3. The CDR3 spells CASDGQGTGELFF. CDR3 bases: TGTGCCAGCGATGGACAGGGGACCGGGGAGCTGTTTTTT.

This clonotype was counted ten times or more. Here the CDR3 reads CASSSGSLNTEAFF. The CDR3 region has the DNA TGTGCCAGCAGCAGTGGCAGCTTGAACACTGAAGCTTTCTTT. The gene calls are TRBV7-6 and TRBJ1-1; D unresolved. This CDR3 has 14 amino acids. Germline lookup yields CDR1 SGHVS and CDR2 FNYEAQ. Trimming shortened V by 5 bases and J by 0 bases, and 10 bases separated the two germline ends.

This clonotype was observed a few times. The rearrangement uses TRBV3-1 and TRBJ1-4; D unclear. In germline, CDR1 is LGHDT, CDR2 YNNKEL (reference sequence). V lost 3 bases to trimming and J lost 5 bases, with 7 bases between them. The CDR3 length is 13 residues. The CDR3 sequence is CASSHPLNEKLFF. For the CDR3, the DNA is TGTGCCAGCAGCCATCCGTTGAATGAAAAACTGTTTTTT.

At least ten counts were recorded for this clonotype. The chain links TRBV12-3 or TRBV12-4 to TRBJ2-1, with 11 bases matching TRBD2. The CDR3 length is 15 residues. The V and J ends lost 6 bases and 10 bases, in that order; junction bases with no gene match: 11. Here the CDR3 DNA reads TGTGCCAGCAGCCCAACTAGCGGGAGCAGGGTCGAGCAGTTCTTC. Amino acids: CASSPTSGSRVEQFF.

This clonotype was found a few times. V and J are TRBV5-6 and TRBJ2-1, with 9 nucleotides matching TRBD2. The CDR3 extends over 14 amino acids. The V gene end was trimmed by 4 bases and the J gene end by 8 bases; junction bases not matched to a gene: 7. Germline CDR1 and CDR2: SGHDT and YYEEEE. The CDR3 nucleotides read TGTGCCAGCAGCCCCCCGGGACTAGCCTATGAGCAGTTCTTC. This codes for CASSPPGLAYEQFF.

CDR3: CASSVTGVRDHGYTF. As DNA, the CDR3 is TGTGCCAGCAGTGTGACAGGCGTCAGGGATCATGGCTACACCTTC. The rearrangement links TRBV2 to TRBJ1-2, with D tentatively TRBD1 (6 bases). The germline V gene encodes CDR1 SNHLY and CDR2 FYNNEI. The CDR3 totals 15 residues. The V end was cut by 4 bases, the J end by 6 bases, with 18 bases between. Using reference TRBV2 and TRBJ1-2 for the parts outside the CDR3, the full variable domain is EPEVTQTPSHQVTQMGQEVILRCVPISNHLYFYWYRQILGQKVEFLVSFYNNEISEKSEIFDDQFSVERPDGSNFTLKIRSTKLEDSAMYFCASSVTGVRDHGYTFGSGTRLTVV.

The chain employs TRBV18 and TRBJ2-7, with D perhaps TRBD1 or TRBD2 (6 bases each). CDR1 is KGHSH, CDR2 LQKENI, per germline. The V end lost 6 bases, the J end lost 3 bases, and 12 bases lay between the germline ends. This CDR3 is 13 amino acids long. The CDR3 region is CASSPGALYEQYF. CDR3 DNA: TGTGCCAGCTCCCCGGGGGCCCTCTACGAGCAGTACTTC.

Concerning this clonotype itself: A much larger clone lies one base from this, so it may be a read error. The chain uses TRBV28 and TRBJ1-5, with a weak D call TRBD1 (5 bases). Germline V CDR1 and CDR2: MDHEN, SYDVKM. The CDR3 covers 14 residues. CDR3 loop: CASSGTGSHQPLHF. CDR3 DNA: TGTGCCAGCAGCGGGACTGGCTCTCATCAGCCCCTGCATTTT.

This clonotype was recorded at least ten times. The chain has TRBV7-9 and TRBJ2-3; D tentatively reads TRBD1 or TRBD2 (6 bases each). The CDR3 totals 12 residues. Trimming shortened V by 4 bases and J by 7 bases, and 9 bases separated the two germline ends. Germline V CDR1 and CDR2: SEHNR, FQNEAQ (reference sequence). The CDR3 DNA reads TGTGCCAGCAGCTCGGGGGACAATACGCAGTATTTT. This codes for CASSSGDNTQYF. The full variable domain, completed using reference TRBV7-9 and TRBJ2-3, is DTGVSQNPRHKITKRGQNVTFRCDPISEHNRLYWYRQTLGQGPEFLTYFQNEAQLEKSRLLSDRFSAERPKGSFSTLEIQRTEQGDSAMYLCASSSGDNTQYFGPGTRLTVL.

In this sample, this clonotype turned up many times. The V and J genes are TRBV5-1 and TRBJ2-6; D gene unclear. From germline, CDR1 is SGHRS and CDR2 YFSETQ. Trimming stripped 1 base from V and 0 bases from J, with 5 bases between. This CDR3 contains 15 residues. The CDR3 protein is CASSLSASGANVLTF. CDR3 bases: TGCGCCAGCAGCTTGTCGGCCTCTGGGGCCAACGTCCTGACTTTC.

At least ten counts were recorded for this clonotype. The chain carries TRBV7-9 and TRBJ1-1; 8 bases fit TRBD1. V lost 4 bases to trimming and J lost 4 bases; unmatched junction nucleotides: 8. The CDR3 extends over 15 amino acids. Germline CDR1 is SEHNR and CDR2 is FQNEAQ (reference sequence). The CDR3 DNA reads as TGTGCCAGCAGCTATCAACAGGGGGTGTTCACTGAAGCTTTCTTT. Translated, it gives CASSYQQGVFTEAFF.

The chain employs TRBV12-3 or TRBV12-4 and TRBJ2-7, with D perhaps matching TRBD1 (6 bases). V lost 1 base and J lost 3, with 10 bases in between. This CDR3 region has 14 residues. The DNA of the CDR3 is TGTGCCAGCAGTTTAGGTATACAGGGCTACGAGCAGTACGTC. It translates to CASSLGIQGYEQYV.

This rearrangement joins TRBV20-1 to TRBJ1-4; D possibly corresponds to TRBD1 (5 bases). CDR1 and CDR2 (germline): DFQATT, SNEGSKA (reference sequence). Trimming removed 5 bases at V and 8 bases at J, with 21 bases between. CDR3 size: 15 residues. DNA for the CDR3: TGCAGTGCTTCTCTCCCCGGGACGCGGACAGAAAAACTGTTTTTT. Encoded protein: CSASLPGTRTEKLFF.

In this sample, this clonotype turned up many times. The chain carries TRBV20-1 and TRBJ1-6, with 8 bases lining up with TRBD1. Germline V gives CDR1 DFQATT, CDR2 SNEGSKA (reference sequence). Trimming at V came to 3 bases and at J to 11 bases, leaving 9 bases not matched to a gene. The CDR3 runs to 14 residues. The CDR3 bases are TGCAGTGCTAGGTCGGACAGGGATTGGACACCCCTCCACTTT. Encoded protein: CSARSDRDWTPLHF.

The chain is built from TRBV5-1 and TRBJ2-7; 8 bases are a match to TRBD1. Trimming at V came to 4 bases and at J to 1 base, leaving 4 bases not matched to a gene. The germline V gene encodes CDR1 SGHRS and CDR2 YFSETQ. The CDR3 covers 14 residues. CDR3 amino acids: CASSPTGGSYEQYF. The CDR3 DNA reads as TGCGCCAGCAGCCCTACAGGGGGATCCTACGAGCAGTACTTC. Full variable domain (outside the CDR3, taken from reference TRBV5-1 and TRBJ2-7): KAGVTQTPRYLIKTRGQQVTLSCSPISGHRSVSWYQQTPGQGLQFLFEYFSETQRNKGNFPGRFSGRQFSNSRSEMNVSTLELGDSALYLCASSPTGGSYEQYFGPGTRLTVT.